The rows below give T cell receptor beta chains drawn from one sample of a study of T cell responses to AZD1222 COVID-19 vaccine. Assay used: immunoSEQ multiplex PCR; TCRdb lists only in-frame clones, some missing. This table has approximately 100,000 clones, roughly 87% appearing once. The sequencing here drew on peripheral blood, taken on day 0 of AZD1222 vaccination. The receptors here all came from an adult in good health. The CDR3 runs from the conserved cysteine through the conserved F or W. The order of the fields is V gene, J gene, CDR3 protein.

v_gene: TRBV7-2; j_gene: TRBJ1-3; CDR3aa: CASSTPGNTIYF
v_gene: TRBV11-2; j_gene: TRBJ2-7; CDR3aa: CASSRGGSQYF
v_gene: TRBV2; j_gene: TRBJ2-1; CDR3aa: CASSAGYSTHEQFF
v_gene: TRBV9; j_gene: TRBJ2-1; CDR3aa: CASSVGGGRNNEQFF
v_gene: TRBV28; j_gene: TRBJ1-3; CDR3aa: CASTQSPRGYGNTIYF
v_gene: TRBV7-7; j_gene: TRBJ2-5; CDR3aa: CASSLTFQETQYF
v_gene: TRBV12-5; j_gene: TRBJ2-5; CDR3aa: CASGLAGYQETQYF
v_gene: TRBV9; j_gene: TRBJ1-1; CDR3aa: CASSVARGLNTEAFF
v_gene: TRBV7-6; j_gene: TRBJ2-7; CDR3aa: CASSLTGTEPYEQYF
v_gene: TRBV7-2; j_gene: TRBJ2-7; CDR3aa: CASRHPGRATYEQYF
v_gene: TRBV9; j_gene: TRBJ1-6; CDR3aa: CASSLSEAQGGTSPLHF
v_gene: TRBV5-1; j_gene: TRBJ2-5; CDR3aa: CASSPGTLAGGRETQYF
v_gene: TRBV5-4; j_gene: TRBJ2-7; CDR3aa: CASSLREGVREQYF
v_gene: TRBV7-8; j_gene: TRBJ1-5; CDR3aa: CASSITLRGTVSNQPQHF
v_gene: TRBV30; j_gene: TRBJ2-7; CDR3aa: CAWTGTYEQYF
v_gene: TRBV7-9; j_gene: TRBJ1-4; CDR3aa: CASSSAGGQENEKLFF
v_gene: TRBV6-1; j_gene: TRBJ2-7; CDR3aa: CASSEPGYEQYF
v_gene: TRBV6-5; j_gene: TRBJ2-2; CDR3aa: CASRTTGDTGELFF
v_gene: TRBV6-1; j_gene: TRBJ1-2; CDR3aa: CASSELRTAYGYTF
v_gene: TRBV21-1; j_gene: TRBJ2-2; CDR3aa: CASTPTGNTGELFF
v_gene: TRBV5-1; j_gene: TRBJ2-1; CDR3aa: CASSSQGLAGGPSYNEQFF
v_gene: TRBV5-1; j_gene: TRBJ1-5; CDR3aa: CASSLDSNSGQPQHF
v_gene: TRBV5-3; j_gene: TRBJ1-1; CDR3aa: CATPRANRGSGTEAFF
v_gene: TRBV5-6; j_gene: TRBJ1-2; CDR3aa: CASSLGIGDLNYGYTF
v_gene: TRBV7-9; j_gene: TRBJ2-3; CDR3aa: CASSRNRGLGDTQYF
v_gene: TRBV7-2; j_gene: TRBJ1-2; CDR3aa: CASSPDSNYGYTF
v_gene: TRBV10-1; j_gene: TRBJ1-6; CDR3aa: CASRLGLGHSNSPLHF
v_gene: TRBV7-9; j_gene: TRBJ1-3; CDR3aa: CASSATGSGNTIYF
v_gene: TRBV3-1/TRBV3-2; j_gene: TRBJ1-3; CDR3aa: CASSQVLVGHSGNTIYF
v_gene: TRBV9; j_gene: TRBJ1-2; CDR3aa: CASSTGQGAYGYTF
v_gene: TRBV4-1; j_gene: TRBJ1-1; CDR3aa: CASSPTTRNTEAFF
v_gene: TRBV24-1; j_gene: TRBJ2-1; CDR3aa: CATSASSRSEQFF
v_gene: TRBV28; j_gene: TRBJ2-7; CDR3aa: CASSLSLRLAGGSAYEQYF
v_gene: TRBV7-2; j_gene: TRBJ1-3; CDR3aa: CASSPEGTDLSGNTIYF
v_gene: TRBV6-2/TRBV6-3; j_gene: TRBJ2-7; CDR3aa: CASSYSESSYRKTGQYF
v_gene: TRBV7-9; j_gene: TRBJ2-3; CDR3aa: CASGRETDTQYF
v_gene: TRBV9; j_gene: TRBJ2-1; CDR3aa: CASSPRSSGRGNEQFF
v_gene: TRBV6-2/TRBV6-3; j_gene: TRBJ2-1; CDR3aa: CASSRSGGNEQFF
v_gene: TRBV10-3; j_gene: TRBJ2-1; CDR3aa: CAISVGGPYNEQFF
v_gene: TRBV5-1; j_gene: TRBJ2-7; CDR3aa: CASTDSFAYEQYF
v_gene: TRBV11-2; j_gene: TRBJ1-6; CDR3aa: CASSFGASNSPLHF
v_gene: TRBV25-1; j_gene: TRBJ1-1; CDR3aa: CASSASVSTEAFF
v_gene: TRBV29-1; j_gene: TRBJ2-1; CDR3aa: CSVDTGGGAARSYNEQFF
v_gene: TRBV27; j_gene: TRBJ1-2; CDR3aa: CASSSGQHYGYTF
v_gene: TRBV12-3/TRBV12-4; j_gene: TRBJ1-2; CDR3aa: CASTRDRYSGYTF
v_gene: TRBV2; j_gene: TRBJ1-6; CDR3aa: CASSGLDYNSPLHF
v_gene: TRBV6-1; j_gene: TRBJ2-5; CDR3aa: CASSATRTGRETQYF
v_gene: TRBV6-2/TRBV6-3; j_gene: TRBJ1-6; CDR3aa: CASSRDSKNSPLHF
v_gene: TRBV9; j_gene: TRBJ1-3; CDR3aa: CASSVDGSGNTIYF